The 23 T cell receptor beta chains given below trace back to one sample, sequenced in a study of control samples from healthy donors and cancer patients. Using immunoSEQ multiplex PCR, the repertoire was profiled, and TCRdb retains in-frame clones only, with some absent. Altogether approximately 100,000 clones are present, more than 75% being singletons, with the ten largest covering 2.1%. The sample comprised blood. These receptors originate from a woman aged 40 to 49 in good health.

This chain joins TRBV4-1 and TRBJ2-1; 8 bases are shared with TRBD1. Per the germline V gene, CDR1 is MGHRA and CDR2 is YSYEKL. This CDR3 is 16 amino acids long. V trimming: 0 bases; J trimming: 6 bases; junction bases outside the gene matches: 7. The CDR3 nucleotides are TGCGCCAGCAGCCAAGATCCCAGGGGGCAGACCAATGAGCAGTTCTTC. As protein: CASSQDPRGQTNEQFF.

The DNA of the CDR3 is TGTGCCAGCAGCCAAGGGTTTTCCGCTGAAGCTTTCTTT. The encoded protein is CASSQGFSAEAFF. V and J are TRBV12-3 or TRBV12-4 and TRBJ1-1, with no clear D. The V end was cut by 6 bases, the J end by 6 bases, with 14 bases between. The CDR3 contains 13 residues.

The CDR3 protein is CASSLSSGENSYEQYF. The CDR3 DNA is TGTGCCAGCAGCTTATCTTCAGGGGAGAATTCCTACGAGCAGTACTTC. The V gene is TRBV7-2, the J gene TRBJ2-7; D is possibly TRBD1 (6 bases). Between the trimmed V and J ends, which lost 2 bases and 1 base, there was a span of 15 bases. Germline lookup yields CDR1 SGHTA and CDR2 FQGNSA. This CDR3 contains 16 residues.

The V gene is TRBV7-2, the J gene TRBJ2-3; 7 bases are a match to TRBD2. V shed 5 bases and J 9 bases; nucleotides not matched to a gene: 8. Germline assignment: CDR1 SGHTA and CDR2 FQGNSA. This CDR3 comprises 13 residues. In nucleotides, the CDR3 is TGTGCCAGCAGCACTAGCGCCCGGGAAACGCAGTATTTT. This codes for CASSTSARETQYF.

The chain links TRBV19 to TRBJ2-7; 9 positions agree with TRBD2. The CDR3 has 14 residues. Germline V gene sequence: CDR1 LNHDA, CDR2 SQIVND (reference sequence). V lost 10 bases and J lost 6; bases outside the gene matches: 13. The CDR3 bases are TGTGCCACCTCCAGGGGACTAGCTTCTACCGAGCAGTACTTC. As protein: CATSRGLASTEQYF.

The chain couples TRBV19 to TRBJ1-1, with a tentative D call TRBD1 (5 bases). This CDR3 region has 11 residues. Germline V gene lookup returns CDR1 LNHDA and CDR2 SQIVND (reference sequence). The V gene lost 8 bases and the J gene lost 7 bases, with 11 bases spanning the gap. The CDR3 sequence: CASQGSIEAFF. CDR3 nucleotide sequence: TGTGCCAGTCAGGGCTCGATTGAAGCTTTCTTT.

V is TRBV21-1 and J is TRBJ1-5. TRBV21-1 is designated a pseudogene. The CDR3 is 16 amino acids. The CDR3 DNA reads TGTGCCAGCAGCAAAGAGGGTGGGGGTACGAATCAGCCCCAGCATTTT. It encodes CASSKEGGGTNQPQHF.

This chain uses TRBV7-8 with TRBJ1-2, with 7 bases lining up with TRBD1. The V gene end was trimmed by 5 bases and the J gene end by 7 bases; junction bases not matched to a gene: 7. This CDR3 is built from 13 residues. CDR1 is SGHVS and CDR2 is FQNEAQ in the germline V gene. CDR3 sequence reads: CASSRDRVGGYTF. In DNA form, the CDR3 reads TGTGCCAGCAGCCGAGACAGGGTGGGTGGCTACACCTTC. Filled out from reference TRBV7-8 and TRBJ1-2, the complete variable domain reads GAGVSQSPRYKVAKRGQDVALRCDPISGHVSLFWYQQALGQGPEFLTYFQNEAQLDKSGLPSDRFFAERPEGSVSTLKIQRTQQEDSAVYLCASSRDRVGGYTFGSGTRLTVV.

The gene calls are TRBV12-3 or TRBV12-4 and TRBJ2-7, with TRBD1 matching over 9 bases. The CDR3 totals 13 residues. Germline trimming cut 5 bases from V and 6 bases from J; bases unmatched to any gene: 5. CDR3 coding DNA: TGTGCCAGCAGTAGTCGGACAGGGGCCGAGCAGTACTTC. Translation: CASSSRTGAEQYF.

The chain uses TRBV7-8 and TRBJ1-2; D remains unclear. CDR1 and CDR2 (germline): SGHVS, FQNEAQ. This CDR3 is 11 amino acids long. V lost 1 base to trimming and J lost 8 bases, with 5 bases between them. The DNA of the CDR3 is TGTGCCAGCAGCTTAGGACACGGCTACACCTTC. Protein: CASSLGHGYTF. The full variable domain, with the rest looked up from reference TRBV7-8 and TRBJ1-2, is GAGVSQSPRYKVAKRGQDVALRCDPISGHVSLFWYQQALGQGPEFLTYFQNEAQLDKSGLPSDRFFAERPEGSVSTLKIQRTQQEDSAVYLCASSLGHGYTFGSGTRLTVV.

The gene calls are TRBV3-1 (or the pseudogene TRBV3-2) and TRBJ1-2; unclear D gene. CDR3 length equals 12 residues. CDR1 and CDR2 from the germline V gene are LGHDT and YNNKEL (reference sequence). Trimming cost V 5 bases and J 6 bases, with 10 bases left between them. DNA for the CDR3: TGTGCCAGCAGCGACCGGGTCGATGGCTACACCTTC. Translated: CASSDRVDGYTF.

V usage is TRBV5-1 and J usage is TRBJ2-1, with 10 bases that match TRBD2. The CDR3 length is 14 residues. Per germline, CDR1 SGHRS and CDR2 YFSETQ. V shed 1 base, J shed 9 bases, and the junction held 4 bases outside the gene matches. The CDR3, as DNA: TGCGCCAGCAGCTTGAGCGGGGGGGTCTCTGAGCAGTTCTTC. This translates into CASSLSGGVSEQFF.

The V and J genes are TRBV7-2 and TRBJ1-1, with TRBD1 as a possible D gene (5 bases). Germline V gene data show CDR1 as SGHTA and CDR2 as FQGNSA. Trimming pared 1 base from V and 8 bases from J, leaving 17 bases between. The CDR3 consists of 15 residues. CDR3 sequence reads: CASSLGFGGVGEAFF. The CDR3 coding sequence is TGTGCCAGCAGCTTAGGGTTCGGAGGGGTGGGGGAAGCTTTCTTT. Together with reference TRBV7-2 and TRBJ1-1, the CDR3 gives the full variable domain: GAGVSQSPSNKVTEKGKDVELRCDPISGHTALYWYRQSLGQGLEFLIYFQGNSAPDKSGLPSDRFSAERTGGSVSTLTIQRTQQEDSAVYLCASSLGFGGVGEAFFGQGTRLTVV.

The chain combines TRBV6-2 or TRBV6-3 with TRBJ1-1; D remains ambiguous. CDR3 size: 15 residues. The germline gives CDR1 MNHEY, CDR2 SVGEGT. V was cut by 6 bases and J by 1 base, with 15 bases left in between. The CDR3 spells CASSHFGQRNTEAFF. As DNA, the CDR3 is TGTGCCAGCAGCCACTTTGGGCAGAGGAACACTGAAGCTTTCTTT.

This sequence joins TRBV29-1 and TRBJ2-7; 8 bases match TRBD1. Germline lookup yields CDR1 SQVTM and CDR2 ANQGSEA. The CDR3 sequence is 14 residues long. The trim removed 3 bases at V and 2 bases at J, leaving 6 bases unmatched. CDR3 region: CSVDPGTGTYEQYF. The CDR3, as DNA: TGCAGCGTTGATCCCGGGACAGGAACCTACGAGCAGTACTTC.

V and J are TRBV2 and TRBJ2-3; 13 nucleotides match TRBD2. CDR1 is SNHLY and CDR2 is FYNNEI in the germline V gene. The CDR3 runs to 18 residues. V lost 6 bases, J lost 2 bases, and 11 bases stayed unmatched. In DNA form, the CDR3 reads TGTGCCAGCAGACGCACTAGCGGGGGGGCCGGGAACACAGATACGCAGTATTTT. It translates to CASRRTSGGAGNTDTQYF.

V is TRBV4-3 and J is TRBJ2-2, with D unclear. Germline V lookup: CDR1 LGHNA, CDR2 YSLEER. The CDR3 sequence is 16 residues long. Trimming pared 0 bases from V and 0 bases from J, leaving 8 bases between. The CDR3 DNA reads TGCGCCAGCAGCCAAGATCCCGTTACGAACACCGGGGAGCTGTTTTTT. This codes for CASSQDPVTNTGELFF.

The chain carries TRBV7-2 and TRBJ1-1, with a tentative D call TRBD1 (6 bases). In germline, CDR1 is SGHTA, CDR2 FQGNSA. The length of the CDR3 is 14 residues. Trimming stripped 5 bases from V and 1 base from J, with 11 bases between. The DNA of the CDR3 is TGTGCCAGCAGCCCGGGACATCAGAACACTGAAGCTTTCTTT. This encodes CASSPGHQNTEAFF.

The chain employs TRBV2 and TRBJ1-6; 8 nucleotides agree with TRBD1. Germline V gives CDR1 SNHLY, CDR2 FYNNEI. This CDR3 contains 15 residues. The junction had 2 bases not matched to a gene; V was cut back by 6 bases and J by 1 base. CDR3: CASRGQGSYNSPLHF. The CDR3 DNA is TGTGCCAGCAGAGGACAGGGATCCTATAATTCACCCCTCCACTTT.

The rearrangement links TRBV29-1 to TRBJ1-2; D is ambiguous. CDR3 length equals 11 residues. Germline lookup yields CDR1 SQVTM and CDR2 ANQGSEA. V lost 7 bases to trimming and J lost 1 base, with 7 bases between them. As DNA, the CDR3 is TGCAGCGCCCGTTTTAACTATGGCTACACCTTC. Residues: CSARFNYGYTF.

The chain combines TRBV2 with TRBJ1-1; TRBD1 might be the D (5 bases). CDR3 length: 14 amino acids. V shed 4 bases and J shed 4 bases, with 13 bases lying between them. CDR1 is SNHLY, CDR2 FYNNEI, per germline. CDR3 protein: CASSGQGLGTEAFF. In DNA form, the CDR3 reads TGTGCCAGCAGTGGGCAGGGATTGGGCACTGAAGCTTTCTTT.

This clone has more than one count but fewer than ten. This chain links TRBV6-1 with TRBJ1-4, with 10 bases identical to TRBD1. V dropped 4 bases and J dropped 8; count of bases not matched to a gene: 16. The germline CDR1 and CDR2 sequences are MNHNS and SASEGT. The CDR3 sequence is 18 residues long. The CDR3 sequence is CASSARGGQGRSGEKLFF. CDR3 nucleotide sequence: TGTGCCAGCAGTGCTAGGGGGGGACAGGGGAGGTCCGGAGAAAAACTGTTTTTT.

This clone is judged medium-sized (0.01 to 0.1%). The J gene is TRBJ1-2, the V gene TRBV2, with unresolved D. The CDR3 consists of 13 residues. The V end was cut by 6 bases, the J end by 4 bases, with 12 bases between. CDR1 and CDR2 from the germline V gene are SNHLY and FYNNEI. CDR3 nucleotides: TGTGCCAGCAGGACCTCGGATGGCTATGGCTACACCTTC. Translated: CASRTSDGYGYTF.